This TCR beta chain was retrieved from a study of blood T cell repertoires in COVID-19. For the study at large: Collection of acute and convalescent COVID-19 samples took place in the United States, Italy and Spain. From T cells, B-cell-depleted T cells, or PBMCs came the material, which was cDNA or gDNA.

Per the study methods: By means of reference gene primer amplification, nucleated cell counts were estimated. Some clones are missing from TCRdb's copy, which holds only in-frame ones; the method was immunoSEQ multiplex PCR. V, J and clone size reflect that table, while D and trimming were determined from the DNA. The table includes approximately 68,000 clones, around 80% detected once. Trimming cost V 3 bases and J 5 bases; bases outside gene matches: 6. The length of the CDR3 is 14 residues. Germline values: CDR1 SGHTA, CDR2 FQGNSA. Input material: peripheral blood. The chain couples TRBV7-2 to TRBJ2-5; 7 nucleotides agree with TRBD2. This clonotype originated in a woman aged 45-65 years with acute or convalescent COVID-19. CDR3 region: CASSFSAGLETQYF. The CDR3 DNA reads as TGTGCCAGCAGCTTCTCAGCGGGGCTGGAGACCCAGTACTTC.